Detailed here is one T cell receptor beta chain. Its antigen remains unknown. The sample belongs to a study of blood T cells in healthy people across ages. Overall study results and limits: Both naive CD4+ cell counts and diversity were greater in long-lived donors than in aged donors. Unknown donor CMV status possibly confounded expanded clonotype changes.

For the second PCR, which ran for about 6 to 12 cycles, a sample-barcoded 5' primer and a J-beta primer mix were used. Using its own MiXCR run on the 5' RACE reads, TCRdb lists one record per CDR3 protein. This table holds about 640,000 distinct CDR3 sequences, under 65% found once. A minimum of 7 million PBMCs was isolated per sample. The source of this sequence is a man in his fifties or sixties in good health. The sequencing input was blood.

In nucleotides, the CDR3 is TGTGCCAGCAGCTTAGTGCGGGGGCGCGTCGAGACCCAGTACTTC. This translates into CASSLVRGRVETQYF. The rearrangement links TRBV7-2 to TRBJ2-5; D is perhaps TRBD2 (7 bases). Trimming shortened V by 1 base and J by 5 bases, and 14 bases separated the two germline ends. This CDR3 contains 15 residues. CDR1 is SGHTA, CDR2 FQGNSA, per germline.